This record covers a single T cell receptor (beta chain). What it binds is not known. The data were taken from a study of molecular identifiers for immune sequencing clone quantification. With 3 bases removed from V and 4 bases from J, the gap between germline ends came to 10 bases. CDR1 and CDR2 (germline): SEHNR, FQNEAQ (reference sequence). The CDR3 is 15 amino acids. Study-wide results and caveats: Detection of one spiked Jurkat cell's TCR RNA reportedly worked in around 1 million naive cells.

MiXCR was run by TCRdb on the PCR reads, yielding one entry per CDR3 protein. Of hundreds of thousands of distinct CDR3 sequences listed, around 25% were seen once; the top ten hold about 0.8%. The chain carries TRBV7-9 and TRBJ2-6; D may be TRBD2 (5 bases). The source is a human donor in good health. Some libraries in this study had Jurkat cell RNA spiked in. The sample consisted of naive CD8+ T cells from blood, with Jurkat cell RNA spiked in. Stated subset: FACS-sorted CD8+CD4-CCR7+CD45RA+ naive T cells. Here the CDR3 reads CASSFWGAGANVLTF. For the CDR3, the DNA is TGTGCCAGCAGCTTCTGGGGAGCGGGGGCCAACGTCCTGACTTTC.